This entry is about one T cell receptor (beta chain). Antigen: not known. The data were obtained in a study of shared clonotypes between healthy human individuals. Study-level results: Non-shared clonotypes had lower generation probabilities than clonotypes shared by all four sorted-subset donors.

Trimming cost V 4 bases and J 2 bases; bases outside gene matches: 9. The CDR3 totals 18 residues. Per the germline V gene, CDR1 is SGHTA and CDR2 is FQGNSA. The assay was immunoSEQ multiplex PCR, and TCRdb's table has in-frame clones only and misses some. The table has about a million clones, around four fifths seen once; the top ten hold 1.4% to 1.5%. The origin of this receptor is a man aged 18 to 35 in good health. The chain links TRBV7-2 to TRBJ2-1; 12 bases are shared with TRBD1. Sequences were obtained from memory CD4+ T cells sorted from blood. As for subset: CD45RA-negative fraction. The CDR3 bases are TGTGCCAGCAGCTCCGGGACAGGGGGCGAGAGACCCTACAATGAGCAGTTCTTC. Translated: CASSSGTGGERPYNEQFF.